These 5 T cell receptor beta chains were all obtained from the same sample, sequenced in a study of blood T cell repertoires in COVID-19. Using immunoSEQ multiplex PCR, the repertoire was profiled, and TCRdb retains in-frame clones only, with some absent. Of some 87,000 clones listed, about 85% are singletons. Sequenced input: peripheral blood. The source is a man older than 75 with active or convalescent COVID-19.

The chain couples TRBV9 to TRBJ1-3; no clear D. Trimming pared 0 bases from V and 1 base from J, leaving 5 bases between. The germline CDR1 and CDR2 sequences are SGDLS and YYNGEE. The CDR3 runs 14 residues. This CDR3 is CASSVAQSGNTIYF. The CDR3 DNA reads TGTGCCAGCAGCGTAGCACAGTCTGGAAACACCATATATTTT.

The sample holds one count of this clone. V is TRBV7-6 and J is TRBJ1-3, with D maybe TRBD1 (5 bases). Germline lookup yields CDR1 SGHVS and CDR2 FNYEAQ. Trimming removed 7 bases from V and 0 bases from J, with 13 bases in between. The CDR3 consists of 15 residues. The CDR3, as DNA: TGTGCCAGCACCCCCGACGGGGGCTCTGGAAACACCATATATTTT. Its translation is CASTPDGGSGNTIYF.

V is TRBV4-1 and J is TRBJ2-2; TRBD2 matches at 8 bases. After removal of 3 bases from V and 5 bases from J, the junction contained 11 bases not matched to a gene. The CDR3 is 17 residues long. Germline assignment: CDR1 MGHRA and CDR2 YSYEKL. CDR3 nucleotides: TGCGCCAGCAGCCACGGGGGGCTAGCGGGTGCGACCGGGGAGCTGTTTTTT. Amino acids: CASSHGGLAGATGELFF.

This clone was seen a few times. The sample has other DNA sequences that encode this CDR3 too. This chain uses TRBV20-1 with TRBJ1-2; D not certain. The germline V gene encodes CDR1 DFQATT and CDR2 SNEGSKA (reference sequence). Trimming shortened V by 5 bases and J by 8 bases, and 12 bases separated the two germline ends. The CDR3 sequence is 11 residues long. The CDR3 DNA reads TGCAGTGCTCGTTCCGGGGTCGGCTACACCTTC. Protein: CSARSGVGYTF.

The chain employs TRBV11-2 and TRBJ2-5; tentative D call: TRBD2 (6 bases). Trimming removed 3 bases from V and 5 bases from J, with 13 bases in between. Germline CDR1 reads SGHAT; CDR2 reads FQNNGV. The CDR3 is 14 residues long. In nucleotides, the CDR3 is TGTGCCAGCAGCTTCTCGGCGGGGCCCGAGACCCAGTACTTC. Its protein product is CASSFSAGPETQYF.